Included here is one T cell receptor beta chain sequence, with context. Source study methods: Estimation of nucleated cell counts was performed using reference gene primer amplification. TCRdb keeps only in-frame clones here, not all; method: immunoSEQ multiplex PCR. V and J calls and clone size are those listed in that table; D and trimming were worked out from the DNA. The sample records around 260,000 clones, over 75% being singletons. Germline V CDR1 and CDR2: GTSNPN, SVGIG (reference sequence). CDR3 length: 12 amino acids. Trimming cost V 8 bases and J 9 bases, with 19 bases left between them. The data stem from a study of blood T cell repertoires in COVID-19. Patients from Seattle were sampled longitudinally, starting during active infection.

The chain has TRBV30 and TRBJ1-2, with D perhaps TRBD1 (6 bases). Sequencing used peripheral blood. This clonotype was obtained from an older woman with COVID-19, enrolled during active disease. The CDR3 coding sequence is TGTGCCCACATAACCCGGGGGGCCAGCTACACCTTC. Amino acids: CAHITRGASYTF. The whole variable domain, remainder taken from reference TRBV30 and TRBJ1-2, is SQTIHQWPATLVQPVGSPLSLECTVEGTSNPNLYWYRQAAGRGLQLLFYSVGIGQISSEVPQNLSASRPQDRQFILSSKKLLLSDSGFYLCAHITRGASYTFGSGTRLTVV.